Many counts were recorded for the clone carrying this T cell receptor beta chain. The V end was cut by 2 bases, the J end by 3 bases, with 5 bases between. This CDR3 contains 12 residues. Germline V gene data show CDR1 as SNHLY and CDR2 as FYNNEI. Active ophthalmopathy (CAS at least 3, NOSPECS at least 4), lasting under 3 months. None of the included patients had other autoimmune diseases, uncontrolled infections, pregnancy or lactation, as these led to exclusion. Amplification targeted the TCR beta CDR3 regions, with RNA transcripts as the source material. HTBI primers were used in a first-round RT-PCR, which preceded a second-round multiplex PCR. One entry per CDR3 protein, called by TCRdb with MiXCR from the multiplex PCR reads. The table records 150,000 to 200,000 distinct CDR3 sequences, approximately 40% of them present only once. The data are from a study of Graves' ophthalmopathy and Graves' hyperthyroidism. In the study overall: Before any treatment, peripheral blood was taken at the initial diagnosis.

The V gene is TRBV2, the J gene TRBJ2-7; D remains unclear. The clonotype was recovered from a man younger than 45 with Graves' ophthalmopathy. The specimen was peripheral blood. CDR3: CASSESLYEQYF. CDR3 DNA: TGTGCCAGCAGTGAATCCCTCTACGAGCAGTACTTC.